This entry lists 5 T cell receptor beta chains sequenced from one sample in a study of vaccination effects on CD4 cells after COVID-19. No cognate antigen is known for these TCRs. Scientists isolated CD4+ T cells after a roughly 10-day culture period ended. As their vaccination, participants received two doses of either BNT162b2 or mRNA-1273. Here immunoSEQ multiplex PCR was the method, and the copy in TCRdb shows in-frame clones only, minus some. Altogether 8,000 to 10,000 clones are present, about 75% being singletons, with the ten largest covering less than 14%. The source material was CD4+ T cells from PBMCs cultured without peptide, sampled after COVID-19 vaccination. These receptors came from a human donor who received a COVID-19 vaccine.

This clone turned up a few times. The chain joins TRBV16 to TRBJ1-2; D not resolved. The germline V gene encodes CDR1 KGHSY and CDR2 FQNENV. V lost 0 bases and J lost 2, with 1 base in between. The CDR3 has 12 amino acids. In nucleotides, the CDR3 is TGTGCCAGCAGCCAATCAAACTATGGCTACACCTTC. The encoded protein is CASSQSNYGYTF.

The chain links TRBV7-8 to TRBJ2-1; D possibly matches TRBD1 or TRBD2 (5 bases each). The CDR3 is 16 residues long. CDR1 and CDR2 from the germline V gene are SGHVS and FQNEAQ. Trimming removed 4 bases from V and 8 bases from J, with 21 bases in between. CDR3 bases: TGTGCCAGCAGCTCCCGGGCCTTTCCCGGGACCGATGAGCAGTTCTTC. Protein sequence: CASSSRAFPGTDEQFF. The variable domain in full, with the rest retrieved from reference TRBV7-8 and TRBJ2-1, is GAGVSQSPRYKVAKRGQDVALRCDPISGHVSLFWYQQALGQGPEFLTYFQNEAQLDKSGLPSDRFFAERPEGSVSTLKIQRTQQEDSAVYLCASSSRAFPGTDEQFFGPGTRLTVL.

The CDR3 nucleotides are TGTGCCAGCAGTGAGGAGGGGTCCTATGGCTACACCTTC. Its translation is CASSEEGSYGYTF. The chain uses TRBV2 and TRBJ1-2; D might be TRBD1 (5 bases). Germline-derived CDR1 and CDR2 are SNHLY and FYNNEI. The CDR3 runs to 13 residues. V was shortened by 3 bases and J by 4 bases, with 9 bases between the two germline ends.

The J gene is TRBJ1-6, the V gene TRBV2; TRBD1 matches 8 bases. V was clipped by 6 bases and J by 5 bases; unmatched bases: 12. Germline V CDR1 and CDR2: SNHLY, FYNNEI. The CDR3 is 17 amino acids. The CDR3 sequence is CASSPGETGVNNSPLHF. The CDR3 nucleotides read TGTGCCAGCAGCCCTGGTGAGACAGGGGTTAATAATTCACCCCTCCACTTT. Variable domain in full (rest from reference TRBV2 and TRBJ1-6): EPEVTQTPSHQVTQMGQEVILRCVPISNHLYFYWYRQILGQKVEFLVSFYNNEISEKSEIFDDQFSVERPDGSNFTLKIRSTKLEDSAMYFCASSPGETGVNNSPLHFGNGTRLTVT.

The chain is built from TRBV7-9 and TRBJ2-7, with 8 nucleotides matching TRBD1. This CDR3 spans 15 amino acids. Germline loops: CDR1 SEHNR, CDR2 FQNEAQ (reference sequence). After removal of 4 bases from V and 4 bases from J, the junction contained 9 bases not matched to a gene. The CDR3: CASSSHLDREYEQYF. The DNA of the CDR3 is TGTGCCAGCAGCTCTCATTTGGACAGGGAATACGAGCAGTACTTC.